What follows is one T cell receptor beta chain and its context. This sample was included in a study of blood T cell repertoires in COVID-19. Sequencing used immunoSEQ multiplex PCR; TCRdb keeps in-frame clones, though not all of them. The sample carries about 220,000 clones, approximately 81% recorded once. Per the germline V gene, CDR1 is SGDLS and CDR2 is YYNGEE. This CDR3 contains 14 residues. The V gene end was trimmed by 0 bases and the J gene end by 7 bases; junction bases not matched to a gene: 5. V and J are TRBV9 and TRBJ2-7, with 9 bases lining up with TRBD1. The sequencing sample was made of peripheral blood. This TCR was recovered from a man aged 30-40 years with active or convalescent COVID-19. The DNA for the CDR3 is TGTGCCAGCAGCGTAGGGGACAGGGTGGGTGAGCAGTACTTC. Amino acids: CASSVGDRVGEQYF.